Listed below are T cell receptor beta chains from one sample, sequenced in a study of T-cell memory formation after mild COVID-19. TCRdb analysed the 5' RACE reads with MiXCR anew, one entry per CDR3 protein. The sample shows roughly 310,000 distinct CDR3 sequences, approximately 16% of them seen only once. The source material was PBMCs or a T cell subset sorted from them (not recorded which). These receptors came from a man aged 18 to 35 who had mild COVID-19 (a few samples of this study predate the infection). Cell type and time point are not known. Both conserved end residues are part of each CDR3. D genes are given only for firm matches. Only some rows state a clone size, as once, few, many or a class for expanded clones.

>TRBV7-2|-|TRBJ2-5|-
CASSPPGPFETQYF
TGTGCCAGCAGCCCCCCGGGGCCCTTCGAGACCCAGTACTTC
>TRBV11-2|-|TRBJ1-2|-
CASREGTGHGYTF
TGTGCCAGCAGGGAAGGAACAGGGCACGGCTACACCTTC
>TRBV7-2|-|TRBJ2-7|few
CASSLSYLEQYF
TGTGCCAGCAGCTTAAGCTACCTAGAGCAGTACTTC
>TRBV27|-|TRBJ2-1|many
CASTSGGGPAGAQFF
TGTGCCAGCACCTCTGGGGGAGGGCCGGCGGGGGCGCAGTTCTTC
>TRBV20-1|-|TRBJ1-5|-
CSASPRGGRSHQPQHF
TGCAGTGCTAGTCCTAGGGGGGGGCGCTCCCATCAGCCCCAGCATTTT
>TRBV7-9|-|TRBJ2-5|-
CASSSTNWGQETQYF
TGTGCCAGCAGTTCTACAAATTGGGGGCAAGAGACCCAGTACTTC
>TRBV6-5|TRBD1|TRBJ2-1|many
CASTPYTGGSYNEQFF
TGTGCCAGCACCCCCTACACAGGGGGCTCCTACAATGAGCAGTTCTTC
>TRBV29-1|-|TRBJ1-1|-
CTAGGVNTEAFF
TGCACCGCCGGGGGGGTGAACACTGAAGCTTTCTTT
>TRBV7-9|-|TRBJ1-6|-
CASSLEGAGYSPLHF
TGTGCCAGCAGCTTAGAGGGCGCCGGGTATTCACCCCTCCACTTT
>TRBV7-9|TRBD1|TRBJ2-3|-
CASSGRDRGMGPDTQYF
TGTGCCAGCAGCGGTCGGGACAGGGGTATGGGGCCAGATACGCAGTATTTT
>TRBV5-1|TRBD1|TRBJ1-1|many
CASTLGTGVWNTEAFF
TGCGCCAGCACCCTGGGGACAGGGGTTTGGAACACTGAAGCTTTCTTT